The subject of this entry is one TCR beta chain. The record originates from a study of blood T cell repertoires in COVID-19. TCRdb's copy holds only in-frame clones and misses some; the assay was immunoSEQ multiplex PCR. The data contain about 88,000 clones, over 65% of them singletons. The germline V gene has CDR1 SNHLY and CDR2 FYNNEI. The CDR3 is 15 residues long. This receptor was identified in a woman in her 70s with acute or convalescent COVID-19. V is TRBV2 and J is TRBJ1-2; D not certain. The specimen sequenced was peripheral blood. The CDR3: CAMLRGRNTNYGYTF. CDR3 coding DNA: TGTGCTATGTTACGAGGGAGGAATACTAACTATGGCTACACCTTC.